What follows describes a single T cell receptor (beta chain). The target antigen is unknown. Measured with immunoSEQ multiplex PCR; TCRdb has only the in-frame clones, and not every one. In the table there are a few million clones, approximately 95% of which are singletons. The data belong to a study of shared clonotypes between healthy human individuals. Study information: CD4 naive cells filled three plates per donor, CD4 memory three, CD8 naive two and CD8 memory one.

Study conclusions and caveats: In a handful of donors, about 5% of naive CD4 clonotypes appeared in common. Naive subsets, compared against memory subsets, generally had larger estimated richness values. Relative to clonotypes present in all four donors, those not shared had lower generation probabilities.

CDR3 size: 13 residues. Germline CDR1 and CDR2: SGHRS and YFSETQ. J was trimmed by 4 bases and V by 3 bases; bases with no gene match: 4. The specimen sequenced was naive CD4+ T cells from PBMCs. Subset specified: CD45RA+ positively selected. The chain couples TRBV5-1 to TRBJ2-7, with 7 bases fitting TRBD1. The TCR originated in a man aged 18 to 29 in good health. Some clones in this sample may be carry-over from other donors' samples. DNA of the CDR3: TGCGCCAGCAGCTACCACAGGGGATACGAGCAGTACTTC. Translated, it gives CASSYHRGYEQYF.